The subject of this entry is one T cell receptor (beta chain). Clones were read by immunoSEQ multiplex PCR, and TCRdb kept only the in-frame ones, dropping some. In the table there are just under 10,000 clones, 85% of which are singletons. The sample belongs to a study of tumor T cells in aggressive B-cell lymphoma. This clonotype was sampled from an adult with diffuse large B cell lymphoma. Specimen: tumor tissue.

Here the CDR3 reads CAWSEGTSTDTQYF. CDR3 coding DNA: TGTGCCTGGAGTGAAGGGACTAGCACAGATACGCAGTATTTT. The rearrangement joins TRBV30 to TRBJ2-3, with D maybe TRBD2 (6 bases). The CDR3 consists of 14 residues. V gave up 1 base and J gave up 0 bases, with 8 bases separating them. CDR1 GTSNPN and CDR2 SVGIG come from the germline V gene (reference sequence).